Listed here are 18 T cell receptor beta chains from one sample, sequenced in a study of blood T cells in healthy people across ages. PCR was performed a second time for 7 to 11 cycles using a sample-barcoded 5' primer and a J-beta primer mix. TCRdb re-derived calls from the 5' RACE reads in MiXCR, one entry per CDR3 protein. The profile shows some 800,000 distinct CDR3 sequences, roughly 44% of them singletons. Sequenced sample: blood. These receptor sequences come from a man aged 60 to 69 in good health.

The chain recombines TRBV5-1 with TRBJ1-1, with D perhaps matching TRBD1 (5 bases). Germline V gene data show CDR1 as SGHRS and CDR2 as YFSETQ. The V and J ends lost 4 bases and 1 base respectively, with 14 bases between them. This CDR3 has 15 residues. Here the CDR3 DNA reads TGCGCCAGCAGCCCCCAGGGTTCAAAGAACACTGAAGCTTTCTTT. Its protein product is CASSPQGSKNTEAFF.

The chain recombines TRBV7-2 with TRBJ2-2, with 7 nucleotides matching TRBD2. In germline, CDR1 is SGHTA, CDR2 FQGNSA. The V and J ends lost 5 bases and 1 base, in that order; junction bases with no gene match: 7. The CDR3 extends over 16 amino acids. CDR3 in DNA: TGTGCCAGCAGCCAAAGGCGGGGGTTGAACACCGGGGAGCTGTTTTTT. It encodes CASSQRRGLNTGELFF.

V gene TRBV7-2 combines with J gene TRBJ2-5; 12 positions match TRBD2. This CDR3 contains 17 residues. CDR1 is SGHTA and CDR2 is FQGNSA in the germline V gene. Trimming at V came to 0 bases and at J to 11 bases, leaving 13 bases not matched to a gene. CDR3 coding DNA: TGTGCCAGCAGCTTAGCGTGGGCTAGCGGGGGGGCAGGGGAGCAGTACTTC. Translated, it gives CASSLAWASGGAGEQYF. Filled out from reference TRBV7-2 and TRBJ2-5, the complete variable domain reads GAGVSQSPSNKVTEKGKDVELRCDPISGHTALYWYRQSLGQGLEFLIYFQGNSAPDKSGLPSDRFSAERTGGSVSTLTIQRTQQEDSAVYLCASSLAWASGGAGEQYFGPGTRLLVL.

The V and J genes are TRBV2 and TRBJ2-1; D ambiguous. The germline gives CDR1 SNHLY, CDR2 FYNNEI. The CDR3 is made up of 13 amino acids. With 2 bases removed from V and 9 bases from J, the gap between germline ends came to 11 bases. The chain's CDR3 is CASSEKRVLEQFF. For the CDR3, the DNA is TGTGCCAGCAGTGAAAAACGGGTACTTGAGCAGTTCTTC.

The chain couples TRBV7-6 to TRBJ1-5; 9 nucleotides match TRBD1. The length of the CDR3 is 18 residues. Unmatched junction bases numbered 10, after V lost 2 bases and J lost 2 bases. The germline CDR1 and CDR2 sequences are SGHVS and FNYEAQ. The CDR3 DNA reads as TGTGCCAGCAGCTTAAAGGTCTCGAGGGACAGGGGCAATCAGCCCCAGCATTTT. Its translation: CASSLKVSRDRGNQPQHF.

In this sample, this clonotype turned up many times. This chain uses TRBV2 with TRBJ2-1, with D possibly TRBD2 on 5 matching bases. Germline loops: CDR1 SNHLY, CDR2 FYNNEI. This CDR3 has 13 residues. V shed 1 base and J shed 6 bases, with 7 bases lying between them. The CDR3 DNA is TGTGCCAGCAGTGAAGGGACTTCCAATGAGCAGTTCTTC. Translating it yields CASSEGTSNEQFF.

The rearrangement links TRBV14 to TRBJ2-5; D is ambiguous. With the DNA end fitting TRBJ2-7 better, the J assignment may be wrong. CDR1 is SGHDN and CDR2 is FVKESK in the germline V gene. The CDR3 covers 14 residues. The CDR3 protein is CASSQDARTYEQYF. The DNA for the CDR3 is TGTGCCAGCAGCCAAGATGCCAGGACCTACGAGCAGTACTTC.

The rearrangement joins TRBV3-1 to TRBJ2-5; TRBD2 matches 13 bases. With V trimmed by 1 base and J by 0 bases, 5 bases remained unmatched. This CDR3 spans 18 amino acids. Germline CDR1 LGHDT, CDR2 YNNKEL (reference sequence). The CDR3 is CASSQGRLAGGHQETQYF. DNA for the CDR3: TGTGCCAGCAGCCAAGGTAGACTAGCGGGGGGACACCAAGAGACCCAGTACTTC.

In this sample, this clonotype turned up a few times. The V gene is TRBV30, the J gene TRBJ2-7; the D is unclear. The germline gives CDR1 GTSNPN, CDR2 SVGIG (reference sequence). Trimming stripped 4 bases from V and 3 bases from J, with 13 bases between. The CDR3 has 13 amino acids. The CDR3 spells CAWKSESLYEQYF. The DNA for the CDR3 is TGTGCCTGGAAGAGTGAGTCTCTCTACGAGCAGTACTTC.

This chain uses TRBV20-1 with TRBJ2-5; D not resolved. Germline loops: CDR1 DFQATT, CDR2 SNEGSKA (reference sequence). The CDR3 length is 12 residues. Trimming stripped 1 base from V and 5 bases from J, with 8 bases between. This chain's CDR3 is CSARVRSETQYF. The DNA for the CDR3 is TGCAGTGCTAGAGTGCGGTCGGAGACCCAGTACTTC.

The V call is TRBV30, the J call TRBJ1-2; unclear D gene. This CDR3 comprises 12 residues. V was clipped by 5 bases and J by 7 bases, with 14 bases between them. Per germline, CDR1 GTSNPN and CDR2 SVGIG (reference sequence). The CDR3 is CAWQVSTGGYTF. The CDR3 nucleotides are TGTGCCTGGCAGGTTTCAACCGGTGGCTACACCTTC.

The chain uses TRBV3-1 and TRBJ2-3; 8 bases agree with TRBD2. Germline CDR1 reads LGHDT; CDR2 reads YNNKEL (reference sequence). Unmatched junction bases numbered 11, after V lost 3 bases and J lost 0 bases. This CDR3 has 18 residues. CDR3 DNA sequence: TGTGCCAGCAGCCAGGGGCTAGCGGGTCCCACTAGCACAGATACGCAGTATTTT. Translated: CASSQGLAGPTSTDTQYF.

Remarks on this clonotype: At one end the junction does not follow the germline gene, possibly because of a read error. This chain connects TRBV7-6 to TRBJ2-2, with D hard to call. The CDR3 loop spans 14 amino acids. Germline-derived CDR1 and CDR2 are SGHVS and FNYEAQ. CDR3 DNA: TGTGCCAGCAGCTTATCCCAGAACGCCGGGGAGCTGTTTTTT. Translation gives CASSLSQNAGELFF.

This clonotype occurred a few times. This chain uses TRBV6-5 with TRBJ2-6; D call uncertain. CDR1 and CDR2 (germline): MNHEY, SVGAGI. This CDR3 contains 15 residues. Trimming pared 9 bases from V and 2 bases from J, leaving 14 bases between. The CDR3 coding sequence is TGTGCCAGTATAGGAGCAGGCCCTGGGGCCAACGTCCTGACTTTC. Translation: CASIGAGPGANVLTF.

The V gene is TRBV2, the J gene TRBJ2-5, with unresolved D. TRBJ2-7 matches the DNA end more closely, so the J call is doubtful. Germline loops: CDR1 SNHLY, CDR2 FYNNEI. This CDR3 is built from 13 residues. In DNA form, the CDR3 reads TGTGCCAGCAGGCAGTCAGCCAGCTACGAGCAGTACTTC. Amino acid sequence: CASRQSASYEQYF.

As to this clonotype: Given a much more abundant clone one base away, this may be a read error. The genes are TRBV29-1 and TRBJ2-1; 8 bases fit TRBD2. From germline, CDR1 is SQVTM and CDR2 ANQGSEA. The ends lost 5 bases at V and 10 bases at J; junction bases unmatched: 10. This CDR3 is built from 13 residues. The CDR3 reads CSVIWIAGYEQFF. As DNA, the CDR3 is TGCAGCGTTATCTGGATAGCGGGGTACGAGCAGTTCTTC.

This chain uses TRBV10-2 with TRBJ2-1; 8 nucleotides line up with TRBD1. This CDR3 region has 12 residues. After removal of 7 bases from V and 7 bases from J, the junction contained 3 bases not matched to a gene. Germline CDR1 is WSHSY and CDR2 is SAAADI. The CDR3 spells CASTQGANEQFF. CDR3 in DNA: TGCGCCAGCACCCAGGGGGCTAATGAGCAGTTCTTC.

The CDR3 loop reads CASSHNSPLHF. CDR3 in DNA: TGTGCCAGCAGCCATAATTCACCCCTCCACTTT. The genes are TRBV3-1 and TRBJ1-6; unclear D gene. Trimming left V 3 bases short and J 6 bases short, with 0 bases between. The CDR3 extends over 11 amino acids. Germline lookup yields CDR1 LGHDT and CDR2 YNNKEL (reference sequence). The variable domain in full, with the rest retrieved from reference TRBV3-1 and TRBJ1-6, is DTAVSQTPKYLVTQMGNDKSIKCEQNLGHDTMYWYKQDSKKFLKIMFSYNNKELIINETVPNRFSPKSPDKAHLNLHINSLELGDSAVYFCASSHNSPLHFGNGTRLTVT.